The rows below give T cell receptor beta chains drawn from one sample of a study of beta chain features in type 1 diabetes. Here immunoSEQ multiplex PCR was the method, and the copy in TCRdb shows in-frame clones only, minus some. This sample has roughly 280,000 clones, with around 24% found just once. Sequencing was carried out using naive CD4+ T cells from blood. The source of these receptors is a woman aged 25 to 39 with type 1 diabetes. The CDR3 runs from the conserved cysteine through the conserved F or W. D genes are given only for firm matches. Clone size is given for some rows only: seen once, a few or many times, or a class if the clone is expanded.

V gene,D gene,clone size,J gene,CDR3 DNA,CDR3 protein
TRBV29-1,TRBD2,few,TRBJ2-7,TGCAGCGTTGCGGGACTAGCGGGAGTATACGAGCAGTACTTC,CSVAGLAGVYEQYF
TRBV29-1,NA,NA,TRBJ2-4,TGCAGCGCTCATACTGGAGACAACATTCAGTACTTC,CSAHTGDNIQYF
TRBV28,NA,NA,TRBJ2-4,TGTGCCAGCAGCGTAATATCCAAAAACATTCAGTACTTC,CASSVISKNIQYF
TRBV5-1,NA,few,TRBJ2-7,TGCGCCAGCAGCTTGCAGGGGTCCTCCTACGAGCAGTACTTC,CASSLQGSSYEQYF
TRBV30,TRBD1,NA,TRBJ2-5,TGTGCCTGGATGGCAGGGGGGACCCAGTACTTC,CAWMAGGTQYF
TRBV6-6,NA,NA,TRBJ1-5,TGTGCCAGCAGCCTCGGGCAGCCCCAGCATTTT,CASSLGQPQHF
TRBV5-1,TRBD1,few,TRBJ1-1,TGCGCCAGCAGCTTGGAACAGGGGGCGGGAGCTTTCTTT,CASSLEQGAGAFF
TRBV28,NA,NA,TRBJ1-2,TGTGCCAGCAGTTTAGGCGGAAGTTCCTATGGCTACACCTTC,CASSLGGSSYGYTF
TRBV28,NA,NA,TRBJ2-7,TGTGCCAGCAGTTTGGACTCCTCGGGTGAGCAGTACTTC,CASSLDSSGEQYF
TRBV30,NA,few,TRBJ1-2,TGTGCCTGGAGTCATAGCGGACCAACTACCTATGGCTACACCTTC,CAWSHSGPTTYGYTF